This TCR beta chain came from a study of blood T cells in healthy people across ages. At the level of the study: When template switching was applied, about one barcoded beta molecule was captured per two T cells.

Germline CDR1 is SGHTA and CDR2 is FQGNSA. This CDR3 comprises 14 residues. The V and J ends lost 5 bases and 10 bases respectively, with 18 bases between them. Notes on the study in general: Possibly confounding the expanded clonotype changes was the fact that donor CMV status was unknown.

Comments on this clonotype: The antigen remains undetermined.

Using a J-beta primer mix together with a sample-barcoded 5' primer, a second PCR was run for roughly 7 to 11 cycles. With 12 random nucleotides, a template-switch adaptor tagged each individual cDNA molecule. TCRdb reprocessed the 5' RACE reads via MiXCR and lists one record per CDR3 protein. The sample has almost 800,000 distinct CDR3 sequences; nearly 60% are singletons. Sample: blood. The chain couples TRBV7-2 to TRBJ2-1; tentative D call: TRBD2 (6 bases). The sequence was obtained from a man aged 25 to 40 in good health. The CDR3 spells CASSPGLLLREQFF. The CDR3 DNA sequence: TGTGCCAGCAGCCCAGGACTACTTCTGCGAGAGCAGTTCTTC.